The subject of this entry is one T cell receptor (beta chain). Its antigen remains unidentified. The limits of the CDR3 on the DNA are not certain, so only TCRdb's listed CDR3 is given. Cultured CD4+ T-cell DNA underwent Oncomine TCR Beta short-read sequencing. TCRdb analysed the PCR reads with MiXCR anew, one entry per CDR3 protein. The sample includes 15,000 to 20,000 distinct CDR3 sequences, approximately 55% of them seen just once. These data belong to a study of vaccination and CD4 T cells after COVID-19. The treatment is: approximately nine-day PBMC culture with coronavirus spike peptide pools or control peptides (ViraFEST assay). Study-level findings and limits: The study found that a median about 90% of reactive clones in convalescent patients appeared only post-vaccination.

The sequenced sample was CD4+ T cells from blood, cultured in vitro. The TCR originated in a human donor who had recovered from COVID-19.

The CDR3 here is CASTNQTSMYLCASSPTRQQFF. The chain employs TRBV21-1 and TRBJ2-1; TRBD2 is taken as the D call from the table, unchecked against the DNA. TRBV21-1 is a known pseudogene. The CDR3 sequence runs 22 residues, both termini included.